The entry below gives a single TCR beta chain sequence along with its context. The CDR3 spans 16 residues. V dropped 2 bases and J dropped 4 bases, with 15 bases sitting between them. Per germline, CDR1 KGHSH and CDR2 LQKENI. This sample was included in a study of blood T cell repertoires in COVID-19. On the study more broadly: Spain, Italy and the United States supplied samples that represented acute and convalescent COVID-19.

Original processing methods: Reference gene primer amplification gave estimated nucleated cell counts. Clones were sequenced by immunoSEQ multiplex PCR, and TCRdb holds only the in-frame ones, with some missing. D and trimming come from the DNA, and the V and J calls and clone size come from that table. Among over 65,000 clones listed, 81% were seen once. This TCR derives from an elderly man with acute or convalescent COVID-19. Sequencing used peripheral blood. The chain recombines TRBV18 with TRBJ1-5; D perhaps matches TRBD1 (5 bases). The CDR3 region is CASSPLKAGGNQPQHF. As DNA, the CDR3 is TGTGCCAGCTCACCATTAAAAGCGGGGGGGAATCAGCCCCAGCATTTT.